Below, one T cell receptor beta chain is given with its context. The data were taken from a study of T cell responses to AZD1222 COVID-19 vaccine. On the study more broadly: Second-dose intervals of approximately 4 or approximately 12 weeks were pooled.

Measured with immunoSEQ multiplex PCR; TCRdb has only the in-frame clones, and not every one. The data contain around 200,000 clones, approximately 93% of them singletons. The CDR3 totals 14 residues. Deletions cut 2 bases from V and 2 bases from J, with 10 bases between. The germline V gene has CDR1 SGHRS and CDR2 YFSETQ. Sequenced material: peripheral blood, taken on day 0 of AZD1222 vaccination. The rearrangement links TRBV5-1 to TRBJ1-1; D is possibly TRBD1 (5 bases). The clonotype was recovered from an adult in good health. The CDR3 region has the DNA TGCGCCAGCAGCTTAACGACAGCCAACACTGAAGCTTTCTTT. This encodes CASSLTTANTEAFF.